The rows below give T cell receptor beta chains drawn from one sample of a study of blood T cell repertoires in COVID-19. Repertoires were generated with immunoSEQ multiplex PCR, while TCRdb's copy carries only in-frame clones and drops some. The table includes over 150,000 clones, roughly nine tenths detected once. The sample consisted of peripheral blood. The source is a man aged 45-65 years with acute or convalescent COVID-19. Both conserved end residues are part of each CDR3. The order of the fields is CDR3 length, D gene, V gene, J gene, clone size, CDR3 protein, CDR3 DNA. The D gene is left open where the match is weak. Some rows mark clone size as missing; the rest say once, few, many or name a class of expanded clone.

14	-	TRBV19	TRBJ1-3	-	CASSMGQNGNTIYF	TGTGCCAGTAGTATGGGACAAAATGGAAACACCATATATTTT
14	TRBD1	TRBV30	TRBJ2-5	once	CAGTGLTLWETQYF	TGTGCCGGGACAGGCCTCACGTTGTGGGAGACCCAGTACTTC
15	TRBD2	TRBV4-2	TRBJ2-7	-	CASSQAGTSGHEQYF	TGTGCCAGCAGCCAAGCCGGGACTAGCGGCCACGAGCAGTACTTC
18	-	TRBV9	TRBJ1-3	few	CASSVDLPGVMPGNTIYF	TGTGCCAGCAGCGTAGACCTCCCCGGGGTGATGCCGGGAAACACCATATATTTT
13	TRBD1	TRBV12-3/TRBV12-4	TRBJ1-4	-	CASRGQDMEKLFF	TGTGCCAGCAGGGGACAGGATATGGAAAAACTGTTTTTT
17	TRBD2	TRBV10-2	TRBJ2-1	once	CASSEITEGAGSNEQFF	TGCGCCAGCAGTGAAATCACGGAGGGAGCGGGGAGCAATGAGCAGTTCTTC
14	-	TRBV2	TRBJ1-4	-	CASSTGTSREKLFF	TGTGCCAGCAGTACCGGGACAAGTCGTGAAAAACTGTTTTTT
16	-	TRBV4-3	TRBJ1-1	-	CASSPTGQIYYTEAFF	TGCGCCAGCAGTCCAACCGGACAGATTTATTACACTGAAGCTTTCTTT
15	TRBD1	TRBV18	TRBJ2-7	-	CASSPGTENTYEQYF	TGTGCCAGCTCACCAGGGACAGAGAATACCTACGAGCAGTACTTC
16	TRBD1	TRBV5-5	TRBJ2-2	-	CASSRTGGRASGELFF	TGTGCCAGCAGCCGGACAGGGGGGAGGGCCTCCGGGGAGCTGTTTTTT
13	-	TRBV28	TRBJ1-2	-	CASSQDRGYGYTF	TGTGCCAGCAGCCAAGACAGAGGCTATGGCTACACCTTC
13	TRBD1	TRBV10-3	TRBJ1-5	-	CAITAGGDQPQHF	TGTGCCATCACGGCAGGGGGAGATCAGCCCCAGCATTTT
12	TRBD1	TRBV29-1	TRBJ1-3	-	CSARTGGNTIYF	TGCAGCGCGCGGACAGGGGGAAACACCATATATTTT
13	-	TRBV11-1	TRBJ1-1	-	CASIAGGYTEAFF	TGTGCCAGCATTGCGGGGGGGTACACTGAAGCTTTCTTT
15	-	TRBV7-2	TRBJ1-5	few	CASSLISYSNQPQHF	TGTGCCAGCAGCTTAATCAGTTATAGCAATCAGCCCCAGCATTTT
15	TRBD2	TRBV6-1	TRBJ2-1	few	CASSELAGPYNEQFF	TGTGCCAGCAGTGAACTAGCGGGGCCCTACAATGAGCAGTTCTTC
14	-	TRBV28	TRBJ1-5	-	CASSPDMFYQPQHF	TGTGCCAGCAGTCCAGACATGTTCTATCAGCCCCAGCATTTT
15	TRBD2	TRBV5-1	TRBJ2-1	-	CASSSSGSSYNEQFF	TGCGCCAGCAGCTCCAGCGGGAGCTCCTACAATGAGCAGTTCTTC
11	-	TRBV24-1	TRBJ2-3	-	CATSYTDTQYF	TGTGCCACCAGCTACACAGATACGCAGTATTTT
13	-	TRBV27	TRBJ2-3	-	CASRDTFTDTQYF	TGTGCCAGCAGGGACACCTTCACAGATACGCAGTATTTT
16	TRBD1	TRBV5-6	TRBJ1-4	-	CASSTTGVATNEKLFF	TGTGCCAGCAGCACAACAGGGGTGGCAACTAATGAAAAACTGTTTTTT
14	TRBD2	TRBV7-2	TRBJ2-5	-	CASSLRGGWETQYF	TGTGCCAGCAGCCTGCGGGGGGGCTGGGAGACCCAGTACTTC
18	TRBD2	TRBV5-3	TRBJ2-1	-	CARSLRPRPSGFFNEQFF	TGTGCCAGAAGCTTGAGACCTCGTCCTAGCGGATTTTTCAATGAGCAGTTCTTC
16	-	TRBV7-9	TRBJ2-3	-	CASSLARRGGADTQYF	TGTGCCAGCAGCTTAGCGCGGAGGGGAGGAGCAGATACGCAGTATTTT
14	-	TRBV5-8	TRBJ1-2	-	CASSLGVGSYGYTF	TGTGCCAGCAGCTTGGGAGTGGGCAGCTATGGCTACACCTTC
17	TRBD2	TRBV7-2	TRBJ2-2	-	CASSLSASGGVTGELFF	TGTGCCAGCAGCCTCTCGGCTAGCGGGGGGGTCACCGGGGAGCTGTTTTTT
15	-	TRBV7-9	TRBJ2-1	-	CASSLVSRSYNEQFF	TGTGCCAGCAGCTTAGTTTCGCGCTCCTACAATGAGCAGTTCTTC
15	TRBD2	TRBV3-1/TRBV3-2	TRBJ2-7	-	CASSLMGGGSREQYF	TGTGCCAGCAGCCTCATGGGGGGAGGGTCCCGCGAGCAGTACTTC
15	TRBD1	TRBV10-3	TRBJ1-6	once	CAAGGLSGNRSPLHF	TGTGCCGCAGGGGGGTTGTCGGGGAACCGCTCACCCCTCCACTTT
17	-	TRBV7-6	TRBJ2-1	-	CASSSKSWARRDNEQFF	TGTGCCAGCAGCTCCAAGTCGTGGGCCCGACGAGACAATGAGCAGTTCTTC
15	TRBD2	TRBV11-2	TRBJ2-5	-	CASSLSGGAVRAQYF	TGTGCCAGCAGCCTTAGCGGGGGAGCCGTTCGGGCCCAGTACTTC
16	-	TRBV9	TRBJ1-6	-	CASSVEAGNYNSPLHF	TGTGCCAGCAGCGTAGAGGCAGGCAACTATAATTCACCCCTCCACTTT
13	-	TRBV12-3/TRBV12-4	TRBJ1-5	-	CASRGSMDQPQHF	TGTGCCAGCAGGGGGAGTATGGATCAGCCCCAGCATTTT
13	-	TRBV29-1	TRBJ1-2	-	CSVGGTSNYGYTF	TGCAGCGTGGGAGGGACATCTAACTATGGCTACACCTTC
16	-	TRBV9	TRBJ2-1	once	CASSVGSLAAYNEQFF	TGTGCCAGCAGCGTAGGTTCTTTAGCGGCCTACAATGAGCAGTTCTTC
13	-	TRBV10-3	TRBJ1-6	-	CAGTGSYNSPLHF	TGTGCCGGCACGGGCTCCTATAATTCACCCCTCCACTTT
15	TRBD2	TRBV10-3	TRBJ2-1	-	CAISETSGLNNEQFF	TGTGCCATCAGTGAGACTAGCGGGCTAAACAATGAGCAGTTCTTC
15	-	TRBV10-3	TRBJ2-2	once	CAISPQQGNTGELFF	TGTGCCATCAGTCCCCAACAGGGAAACACCGGGGAGCTGTTTTTT
14	-	TRBV11-2	TRBJ1-1	-	CASSLGRRNTEAFF	TGTGCCAGCAGCTTAGGTCGGAGGAACACTGAAGCTTTCTTT
15	TRBD2	TRBV7-9	TRBJ2-7	-	CASSPLAGGPYEQYF	TGTGCCAGCAGCCCTCTAGCGGGAGGGCCCTACGAGCAGTACTTC
16	TRBD2	TRBV2	TRBJ2-3	-	CASSLGLAGGTDTQYF	TGTGCCAGCAGTCTGGGACTAGCGGGGGGCACAGATACGCAGTATTTT
13	-	TRBV29-1	TRBJ1-1	-	CSESGNLNTEAFF	TGCAGCGAGTCCGGGAATCTGAACACTGAAGCTTTCTTT